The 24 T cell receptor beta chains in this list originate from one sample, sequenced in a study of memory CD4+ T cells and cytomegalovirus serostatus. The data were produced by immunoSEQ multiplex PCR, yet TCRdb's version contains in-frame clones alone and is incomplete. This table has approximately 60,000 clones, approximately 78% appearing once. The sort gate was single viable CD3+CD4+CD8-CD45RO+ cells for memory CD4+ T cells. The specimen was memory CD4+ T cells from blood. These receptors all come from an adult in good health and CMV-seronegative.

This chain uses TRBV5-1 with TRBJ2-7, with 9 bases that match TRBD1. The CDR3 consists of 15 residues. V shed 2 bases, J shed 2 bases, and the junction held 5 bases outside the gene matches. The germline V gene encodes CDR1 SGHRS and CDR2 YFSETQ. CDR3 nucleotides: TGCGCCAGCAGCTTTGGGGACAGGGCAGCCTACGAGCAGTACTTC. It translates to CASSFGDRAAYEQYF.

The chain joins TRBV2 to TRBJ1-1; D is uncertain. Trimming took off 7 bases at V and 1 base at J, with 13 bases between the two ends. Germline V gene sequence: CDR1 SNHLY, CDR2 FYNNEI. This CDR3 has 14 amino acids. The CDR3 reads CASTLQAANTEAFF. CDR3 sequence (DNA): TGTGCCAGCACTCTGCAGGCAGCGAACACTGAAGCTTTCTTT. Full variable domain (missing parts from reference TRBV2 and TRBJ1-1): EPEVTQTPSHQVTQMGQEVILRCVPISNHLYFYWYRQILGQKVEFLVSFYNNEISEKSEIFDDQFSVERPDGSNFTLKIRSTKLEDSAMYFCASTLQAANTEAFFGQGTRLTVV.

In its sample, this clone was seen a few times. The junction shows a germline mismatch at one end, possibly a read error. In DNA form, the CDR3 reads TGCGCCAGCAGCATGACAGGGAACATTGAAGCTTTCTTT. Encoded protein: CASSMTGNIEAFF. The V call is TRBV5-1, the J call TRBJ1-1; 7 positions agree with TRBD1. The CDR3 length is 13 residues. Germline V gene sequence: CDR1 SGHRS, CDR2 YFSETQ.

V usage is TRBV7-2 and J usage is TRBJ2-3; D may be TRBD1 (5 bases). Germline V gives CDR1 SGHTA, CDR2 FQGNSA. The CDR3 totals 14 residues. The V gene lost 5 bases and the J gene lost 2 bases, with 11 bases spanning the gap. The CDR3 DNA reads TGTGCCAGCAGCCCACAGGTGTTCACAGATACGCAGTATTTT. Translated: CASSPQVFTDTQYF.

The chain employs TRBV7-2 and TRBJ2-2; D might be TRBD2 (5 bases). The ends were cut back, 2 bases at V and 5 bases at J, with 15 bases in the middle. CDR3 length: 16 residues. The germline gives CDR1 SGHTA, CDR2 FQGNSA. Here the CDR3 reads CASSLSLSGLTGELFF. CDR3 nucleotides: TGTGCCAGCAGCTTAAGCTTGTCGGGATTGACCGGGGAGCTGTTTTTT.

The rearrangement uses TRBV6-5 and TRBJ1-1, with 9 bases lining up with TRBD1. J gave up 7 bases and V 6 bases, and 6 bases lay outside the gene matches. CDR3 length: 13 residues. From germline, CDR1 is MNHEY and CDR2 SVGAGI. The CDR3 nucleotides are TGTGCCAGCAGCAAGACAGGGGGTAGTGAAGCTTTCTTT. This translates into CASSKTGGSEAFF.

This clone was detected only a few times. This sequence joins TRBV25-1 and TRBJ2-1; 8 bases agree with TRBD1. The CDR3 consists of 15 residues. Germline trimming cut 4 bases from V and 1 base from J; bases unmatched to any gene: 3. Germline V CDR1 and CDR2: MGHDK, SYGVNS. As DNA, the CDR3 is TGTGCCAGCAGTGCCCGACAGGGGTCCTACAATGAGCAGTTCTTC. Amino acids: CASSARQGSYNEQFF.

The CDR3 sequence is CASSLEGVGGYGYTF. The CDR3 bases are TGTGCCAGCAGCTTGGAAGGGGTAGGAGGCTATGGCTACACCTTC. The V call is TRBV7-2, the J call TRBJ1-2; TRBD1 is a possible D gene (5 bases). The CDR3 runs to 15 residues. V lost 3 bases and J 4 bases, leaving 15 bases between the germline ends. Germline CDR1 is SGHTA and CDR2 is FQGNSA.

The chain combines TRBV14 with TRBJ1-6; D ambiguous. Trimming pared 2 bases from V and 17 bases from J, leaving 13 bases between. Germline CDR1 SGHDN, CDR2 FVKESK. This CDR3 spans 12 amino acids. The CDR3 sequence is CASSQMGNVIHF. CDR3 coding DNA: TGTGCCAGCAGCCAAATGGGCAATGTGATCCACTTT.

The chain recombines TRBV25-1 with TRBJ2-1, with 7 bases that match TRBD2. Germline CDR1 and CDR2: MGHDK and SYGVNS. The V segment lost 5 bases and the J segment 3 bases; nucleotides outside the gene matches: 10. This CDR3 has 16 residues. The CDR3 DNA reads TGTGCCAGCAGTCCTTCGGGAGCGGGACGCTACAATGAGCAGTTCTTC. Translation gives CASSPSGAGRYNEQFF. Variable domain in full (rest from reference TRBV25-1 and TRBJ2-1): EADIYQTPRYLVIGTGKKITLECSQTMGHDKMYWYQQDPGMELHLIHYSYGVNSTEKGDLSSESTVSRIRTEHFPLTLESARPSHTSQYLCASSPSGAGRYNEQFFGPGTRLTVL.

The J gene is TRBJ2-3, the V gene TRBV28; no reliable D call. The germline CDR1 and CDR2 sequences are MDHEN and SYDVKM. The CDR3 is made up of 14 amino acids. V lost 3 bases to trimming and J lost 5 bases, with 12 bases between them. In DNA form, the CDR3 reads TGTGCCAGCAGTTTCGCCTTTAGGCAAGATACGCAGTATTTT. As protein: CASSFAFRQDTQYF. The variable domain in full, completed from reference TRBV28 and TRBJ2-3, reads DVKVTQSSRYLVKRTGEKVFLECVQDMDHENMFWYRQDPGLGLRLIYFSYDVKMKEKGDIPEGYSVSREKKERFSLILESASTNQTSMYLCASSFAFRQDTQYFGPGTRLTVL.

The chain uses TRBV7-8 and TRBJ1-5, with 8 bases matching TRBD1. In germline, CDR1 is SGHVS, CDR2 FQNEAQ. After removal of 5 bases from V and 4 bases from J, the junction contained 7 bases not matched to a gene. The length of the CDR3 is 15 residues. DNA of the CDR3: TGTGCCAGCAGCCCCGGGACAGGAAGTAATCAGCCCCAGCATTTT. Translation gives CASSPGTGSNQPQHF.

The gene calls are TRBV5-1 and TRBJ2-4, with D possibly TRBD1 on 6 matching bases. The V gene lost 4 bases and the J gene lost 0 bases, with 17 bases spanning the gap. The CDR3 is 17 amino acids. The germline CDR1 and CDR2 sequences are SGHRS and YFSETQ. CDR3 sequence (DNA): TGCGCCAGCAGCCGAACAGGGTCGACTCAAGCCAAAAACATTCAGTACTTC. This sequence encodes CASSRTGSTQAKNIQYF. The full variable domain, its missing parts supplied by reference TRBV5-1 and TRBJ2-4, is KAGVTQTPRYLIKTRGQQVTLSCSPISGHRSVSWYQQTPGQGLQFLFEYFSETQRNKGNFPGRFSGRQFSNSRSEMNVSTLELGDSALYLCASSRTGSTQAKNIQYFGAGTRLSVL.

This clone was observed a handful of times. The CDR3 reads CASSIEQFAGNYEQYF. The CDR3 DNA follows: TGTGCCAGTAGTATCGAACAGTTCGCAGGGAACTACGAGCAGTACTTC. The genes are TRBV19 and TRBJ2-7; maybe TRBD1 (5 bases). CDR1 and CDR2 from the germline V gene are LNHDA and SQIVND (reference sequence). This CDR3 has 16 amino acids. V shed 3 bases and J shed 3 bases, with 18 bases lying between them. The complete variable domain, with remaining parts taken from reference TRBV19 and TRBJ2-7, reads DGGITQSPKYLFRKEGQNVTLSCEQNLNHDAMYWYRQDPGQGLRLIYYSQIVNDFQKGDIAEGYSVSREKKESFPLTVTSAQKNPTAFYLCASSIEQFAGNYEQYFGPGTRLTVT.

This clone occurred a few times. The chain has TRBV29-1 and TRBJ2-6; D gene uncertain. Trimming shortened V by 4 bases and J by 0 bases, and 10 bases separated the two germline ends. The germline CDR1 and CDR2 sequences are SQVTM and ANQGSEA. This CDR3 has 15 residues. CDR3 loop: CSVGAGSSGANVLTF. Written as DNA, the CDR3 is TGCAGCGTTGGGGCAGGCAGCTCTGGGGCCAACGTCCTGACTTTC.

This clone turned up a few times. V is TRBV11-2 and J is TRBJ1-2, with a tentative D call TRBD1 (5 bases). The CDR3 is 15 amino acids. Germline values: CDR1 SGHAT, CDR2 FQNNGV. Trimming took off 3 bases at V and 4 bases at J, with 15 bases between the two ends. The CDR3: CASSFPGTVIYGYTF. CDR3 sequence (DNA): TGTGCCAGCAGCTTTCCAGGGACGGTTATCTATGGCTACACCTTC.

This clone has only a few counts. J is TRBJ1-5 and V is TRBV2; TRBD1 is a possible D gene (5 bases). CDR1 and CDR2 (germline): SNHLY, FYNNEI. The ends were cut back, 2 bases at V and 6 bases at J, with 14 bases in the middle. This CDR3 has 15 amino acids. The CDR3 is CASSEPGTFSQPQHF. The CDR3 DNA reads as TGTGCCAGCAGTGAACCAGGGACTTTCAGTCAGCCCCAGCATTTT.

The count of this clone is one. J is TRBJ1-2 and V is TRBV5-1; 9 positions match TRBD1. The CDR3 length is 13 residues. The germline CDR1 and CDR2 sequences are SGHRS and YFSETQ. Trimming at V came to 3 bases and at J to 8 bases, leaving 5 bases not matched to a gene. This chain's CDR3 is CASSSGTGLGYTF. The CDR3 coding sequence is TGCGCCAGCAGCTCCGGGACAGGGCTGGGCTACACCTTC.

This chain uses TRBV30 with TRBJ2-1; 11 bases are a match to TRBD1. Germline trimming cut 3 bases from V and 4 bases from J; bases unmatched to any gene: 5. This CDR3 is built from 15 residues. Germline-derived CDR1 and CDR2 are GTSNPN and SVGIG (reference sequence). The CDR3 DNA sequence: TGTGCCTGGAGGTACCGGGACAGGGGGTACAATGAGCAGTTCTTC. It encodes CAWRYRDRGYNEQFF.

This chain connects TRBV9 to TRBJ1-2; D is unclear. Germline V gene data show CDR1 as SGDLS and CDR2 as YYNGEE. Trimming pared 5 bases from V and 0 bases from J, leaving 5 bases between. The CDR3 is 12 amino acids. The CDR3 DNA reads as TGTGCCAGCAGTATCTCTAACTATGGCTACACCTTC. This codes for CASSISNYGYTF.

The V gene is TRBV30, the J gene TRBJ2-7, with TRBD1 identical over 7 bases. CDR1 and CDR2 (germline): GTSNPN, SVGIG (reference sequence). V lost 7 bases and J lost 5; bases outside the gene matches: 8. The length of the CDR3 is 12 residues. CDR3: CASSTGYNEQYF. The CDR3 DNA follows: TGTGCCTCCTCGACAGGGTACAACGAGCAGTACTTC.

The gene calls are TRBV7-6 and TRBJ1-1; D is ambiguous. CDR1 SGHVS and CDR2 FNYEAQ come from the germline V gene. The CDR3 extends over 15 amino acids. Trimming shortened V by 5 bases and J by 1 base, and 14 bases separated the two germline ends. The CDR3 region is CASSPSSLGNTEAFF. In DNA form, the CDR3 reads TGTGCCAGCAGCCCCTCGAGCCTCGGGAACACTGAAGCTTTCTTT.

Written as DNA, the CDR3 is TGTGCCAGCAGCCCCCCCGGGACAGGGGCCTACGAGCAGTACTTC. This sequence encodes CASSPPGTGAYEQYF. The chain couples TRBV11-2 to TRBJ2-7; 10 bases align to TRBD1. Germline assignment: CDR1 SGHAT and CDR2 FQNNGV. This CDR3 spans 15 amino acids. Germline trimming cut 5 bases from V and 2 bases from J; bases unmatched to any gene: 6.

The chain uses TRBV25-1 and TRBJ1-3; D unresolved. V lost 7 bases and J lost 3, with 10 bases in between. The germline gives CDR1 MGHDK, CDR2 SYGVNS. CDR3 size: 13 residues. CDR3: CASTKGSGNTIYF. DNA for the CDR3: TGTGCCAGCACAAAGGGAAGTGGAAACACCATATATTTT.